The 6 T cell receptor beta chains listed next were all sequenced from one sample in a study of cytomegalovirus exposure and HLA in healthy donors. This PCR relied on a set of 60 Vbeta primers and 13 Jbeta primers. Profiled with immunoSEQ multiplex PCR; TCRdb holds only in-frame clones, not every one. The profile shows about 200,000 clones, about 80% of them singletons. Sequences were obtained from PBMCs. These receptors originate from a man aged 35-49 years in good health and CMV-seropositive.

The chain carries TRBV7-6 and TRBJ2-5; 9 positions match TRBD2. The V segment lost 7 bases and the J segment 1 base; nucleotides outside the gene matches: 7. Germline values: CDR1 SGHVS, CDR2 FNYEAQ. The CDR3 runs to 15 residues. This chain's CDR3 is CASTGAGGIQETQYF. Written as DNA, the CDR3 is TGTGCCAGCACGGGTGCGGGAGGGATCCAAGAGACCCAGTACTTC.

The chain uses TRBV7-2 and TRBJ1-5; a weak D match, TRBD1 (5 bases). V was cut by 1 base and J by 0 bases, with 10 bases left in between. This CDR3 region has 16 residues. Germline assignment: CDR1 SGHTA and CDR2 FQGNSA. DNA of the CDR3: TGTGCCAGCAGCTTAGTCGGGGGTCATAGCAATCAGCCCCAGCATTTT. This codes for CASSLVGGHSNQPQHF.

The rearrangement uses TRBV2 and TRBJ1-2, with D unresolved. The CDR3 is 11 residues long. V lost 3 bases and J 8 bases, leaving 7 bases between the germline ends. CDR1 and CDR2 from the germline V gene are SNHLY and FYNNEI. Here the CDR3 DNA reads TGTGCCAGCAGTGATGGTGCGGGCTACACCTTC. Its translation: CASSDGAGYTF.

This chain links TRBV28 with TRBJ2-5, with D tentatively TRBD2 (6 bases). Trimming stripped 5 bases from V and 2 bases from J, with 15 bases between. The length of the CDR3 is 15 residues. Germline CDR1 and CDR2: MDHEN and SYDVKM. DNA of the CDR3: TGTGCCAGCAGTCCCTCCGGGGCGGGACAAGAGACCCAGTACTTC. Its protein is CASSPSGAGQETQYF.

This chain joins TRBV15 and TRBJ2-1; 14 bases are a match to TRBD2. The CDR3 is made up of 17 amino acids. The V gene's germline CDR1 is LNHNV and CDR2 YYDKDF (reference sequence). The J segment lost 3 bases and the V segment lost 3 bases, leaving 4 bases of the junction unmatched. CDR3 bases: TGTGCCACCAGCAGGGGACTAGCGGGAGAGGGCTACAATGAGCAGTTCTTC. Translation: CATSRGLAGEGYNEQFF.

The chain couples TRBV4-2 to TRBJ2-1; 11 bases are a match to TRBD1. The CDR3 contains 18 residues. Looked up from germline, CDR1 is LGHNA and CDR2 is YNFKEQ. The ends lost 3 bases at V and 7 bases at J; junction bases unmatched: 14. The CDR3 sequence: CASSQGTRWGTGGNEQFF. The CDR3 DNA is TGTGCCAGCAGCCAGGGGACGAGGTGGGGGACAGGGGGTAATGAGCAGTTCTTC.